This TCR beta chain comes out of a study of blood T cell repertoires in COVID-19. The method was immunoSEQ multiplex PCR; TCRdb's version includes in-frame clones alone and lacks a portion of them. The table has 250,000 to 300,000 clones, approximately 85% seen once. Germline-derived CDR1 and CDR2 are MNHEY and SVGAGI. The CDR3 covers 15 residues. The V and J ends lost 5 bases and 2 bases respectively, with 14 bases between them. The chain combines TRBV6-5 with TRBJ2-3; weak D call: TRBD2 (7 bases). The sample was PBMCs or T cells enriched from blood (not recorded which). The source is a woman aged 50 to 60 who had recovered from COVID-19. Here the CDR3 reads CASSPLGGLTDTQYF. As DNA, the CDR3 is TGTGCCAGCAGTCCCCTGGGGGGGCTCACAGATACGCAGTATTTT.